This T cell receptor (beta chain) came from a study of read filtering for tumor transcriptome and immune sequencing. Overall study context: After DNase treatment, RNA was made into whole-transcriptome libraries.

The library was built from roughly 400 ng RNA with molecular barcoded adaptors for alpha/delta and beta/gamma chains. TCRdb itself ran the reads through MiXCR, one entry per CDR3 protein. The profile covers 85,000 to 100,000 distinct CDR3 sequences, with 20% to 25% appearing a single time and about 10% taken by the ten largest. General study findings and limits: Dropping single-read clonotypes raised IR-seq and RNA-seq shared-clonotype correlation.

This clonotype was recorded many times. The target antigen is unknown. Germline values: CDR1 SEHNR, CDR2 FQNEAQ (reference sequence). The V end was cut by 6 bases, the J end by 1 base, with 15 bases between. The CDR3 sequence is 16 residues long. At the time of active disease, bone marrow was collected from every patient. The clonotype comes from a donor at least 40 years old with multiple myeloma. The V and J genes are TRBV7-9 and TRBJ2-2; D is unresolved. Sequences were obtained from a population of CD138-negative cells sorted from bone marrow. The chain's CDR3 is CASSLSMRLNTGELFF. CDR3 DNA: TGTGCCAGCAGTTTGTCTATGCGGTTGAACACCGGGGAGCTGTTTTTT. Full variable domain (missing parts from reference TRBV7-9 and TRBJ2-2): DTGVSQNPRHKITKRGQNVTFRCDPISEHNRLYWYRQTLGQGPEFLTYFQNEAQLEKSRLLSDRFSAERPKGSFSTLEIQRTEQGDSAMYLCASSLSMRLNTGELFFGEGSRLTVL.